This TCR beta chain was found in a study of shared clonotypes between healthy human individuals. Sequencing used immunoSEQ multiplex PCR; TCRdb keeps in-frame clones, though not all of them. The sample includes roughly 410,000 clones, around 96% of them seen just once. Germline V gene data show CDR1 as MDHEN and CDR2 as SYDVKM. J lost 4 bases, V lost 6 bases, and 11 bases had no gene match. The CDR3 is 16 amino acids. This TCR was sampled from a man aged 25-40 years in good health. The chain combines TRBV28 with TRBJ1-2, with 10 bases that match TRBD1. The specimen was memory CD8+ T cells sorted from blood. Sample subset: CD45RO+ cells pooled with CCR7-negative TemRA cells. CDR3 amino acids: CASSSAGTGVGYGYTF. The CDR3 DNA sequence: TGTGCCAGCAGCTCAGCCGGGACAGGGGTGGGCTATGGCTACACCTTC.